This T cell receptor (beta chain) was found in a study of blood T cell repertoires in COVID-19. Study as a whole: T cells, B-cell-depleted T cells, or PBMCs supplied cDNA or gDNA.

As for this clone: Other DNA variants within this sample encode the same CDR3.

Here immunoSEQ multiplex PCR was the method, and the copy in TCRdb shows in-frame clones only, minus some. The sample has around 130,000 clones; more than 65% are singletons. This CDR3 region has 11 residues. CDR1 and CDR2 (germline): DFQATT, SNEGSKA (reference sequence). V was pared by 5 bases and J by 3 bases, with 8 bases between. The chain recombines TRBV20-1 with TRBJ2-7, with D possibly matching TRBD2 (5 bases). The sequenced sample was peripheral blood. This clonotype originated in a human donor in a cohort sampled during active COVID-19. The CDR3 loop reads CSARGGYEQYF. CDR3 nucleotides: TGCAGTGCTCGAGGAGGCTACGAGCAGTACTTC.